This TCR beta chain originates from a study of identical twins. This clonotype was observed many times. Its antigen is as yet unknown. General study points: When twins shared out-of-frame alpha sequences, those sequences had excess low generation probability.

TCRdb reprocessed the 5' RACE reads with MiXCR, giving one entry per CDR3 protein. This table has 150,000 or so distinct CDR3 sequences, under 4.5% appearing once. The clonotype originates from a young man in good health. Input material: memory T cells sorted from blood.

This CDR3 is CAISVDRGGGYTF. For the CDR3, the DNA is TGTGCCATCAGTGTGGACAGGGGTGGTGGCTACACCTTC. V usage is TRBV10-3 and J usage is TRBJ1-2; 9 nucleotides match TRBD1. Germline CDR1 is ENHRY and CDR2 is SYGVKD. The CDR3 covers 13 residues. V lost 4 bases to trimming and J lost 7 bases; unmatched junction nucleotides: 4.